This TCR beta chain was retrieved from a study of T cell responses to AZD1222 COVID-19 vaccine. Across the whole study: Recipients boosted at about 4 weeks or about 12 weeks are pooled. Study outcomes and limitations: The donors showed a predominance of white British ancestry and of females, with possible underestimation of clonal diversity. Scientists sampled the repertoires only once the peak T cell response had passed. Reportedly, nearly half of unique spike TCRs recognized epitopes outside B.1.351/B.1.1.7 mutations.

The V end lost 0 bases, the J end lost 3 bases, and 15 bases lay between the germline ends. CDR1 and CDR2 (germline): SGHNT, YYREEE (reference sequence). The CDR3 extends over 16 amino acids. The data were produced by immunoSEQ multiplex PCR, yet TCRdb's version contains in-frame clones alone and is incomplete. The sample holds over 110,000 clones, around nine tenths seen once. Details on this clone: Antigen unknown.

The genes are TRBV5-4 and TRBJ2-5, with no clear D. Sample: peripheral blood, taken on day 0 of AZD1222 vaccination. This receptor was identified in an adult in good health. The CDR3 reads CASSLGRQTGEETQYF. The CDR3 DNA follows: TGTGCCAGCAGCTTGGGCCGGCAGACTGGGGAAGAGACCCAGTACTTC.